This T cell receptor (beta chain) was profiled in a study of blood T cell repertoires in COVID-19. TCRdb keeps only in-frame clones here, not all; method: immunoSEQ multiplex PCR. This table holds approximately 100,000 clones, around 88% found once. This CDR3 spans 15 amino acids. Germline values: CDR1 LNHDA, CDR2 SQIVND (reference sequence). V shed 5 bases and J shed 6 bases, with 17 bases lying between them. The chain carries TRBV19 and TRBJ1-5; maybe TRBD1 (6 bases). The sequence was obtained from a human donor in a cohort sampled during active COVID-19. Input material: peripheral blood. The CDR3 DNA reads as TGTGCCAGTAGTGGAGCAATACAGGGCGGTCAGCCCCAGCATTTT. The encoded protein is CASSGAIQGGQPQHF. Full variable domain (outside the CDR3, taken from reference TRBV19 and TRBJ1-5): DGGITQSPKYLFRKEGQNVTLSCEQNLNHDAMYWYRQDPGQGLRLIYYSQIVNDFQKGDIAEGYSVSREKKESFPLTVTSAQKNPTAFYLCASSGAIQGGQPQHFGDGTRLSIL.